The clone carrying this T cell receptor beta chain was picked up a small number of times. These data originate in a study of T-cell reconstitution after alpha-beta-depleted transplantation in children. CDR3 size: 15 residues. Germline assignment: CDR1 SGHVS and CDR2 FQNEAQ. Trimming took off 1 base at V and 6 bases at J, with 16 bases between the two ends. Unique molecular identifiers were incorporated when the TCRbeta library was constructed. TCRdb re-analysed the PCR reads in MiXCR, keeping a single row per CDR3 protein. The data hold 250,000 to 350,000 distinct CDR3 sequences, with more than 8% observed a single time.

The input for sequencing was PBMCs from the stem cell graft donor, taken from the stem cell graft. The source of this sequence is a human donor who donated a stem cell graft to a child with SCID. The chain links TRBV7-8 to TRBJ2-7, with a tentative D call TRBD2 (6 bases). CDR3 sequence: CASSLEGMRGSEQYF. Written as DNA, the CDR3 is TGTGCCAGCAGCTTAGAAGGGATGCGGGGCTCCGAGCAGTACTTC.